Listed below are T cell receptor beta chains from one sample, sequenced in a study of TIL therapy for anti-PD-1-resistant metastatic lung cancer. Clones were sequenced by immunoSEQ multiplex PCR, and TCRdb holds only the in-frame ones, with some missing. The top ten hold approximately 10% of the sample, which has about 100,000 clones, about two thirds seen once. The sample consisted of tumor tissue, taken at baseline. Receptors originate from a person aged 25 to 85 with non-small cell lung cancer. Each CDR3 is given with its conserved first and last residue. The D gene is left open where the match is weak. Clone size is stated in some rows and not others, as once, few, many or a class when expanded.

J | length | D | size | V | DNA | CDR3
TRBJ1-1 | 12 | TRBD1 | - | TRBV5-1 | TGCGCCAGCAGGGACAGGGTCACTGAAGCTTTCTTT | CASRDRVTEAFF
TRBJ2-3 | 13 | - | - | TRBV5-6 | TGTGCCAGCAGCCCTAGAGTGACAGATACGCAGTATTTT | CASSPRVTDTQYF
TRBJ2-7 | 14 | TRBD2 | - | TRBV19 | TGTGCCAGTAGTATTAGCGGGAGCACCGACGAGCAGTACTTC | CASSISGSTDEQYF
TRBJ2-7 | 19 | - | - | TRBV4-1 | TGCGCCAGCAGCCAAGAACGACTAGGGACAGTCGGACGTCCCTACGAGCAGTACTTC | CASSQERLGTVGRPYEQYF
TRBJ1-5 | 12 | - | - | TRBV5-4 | TGTGCCAGCAGCTCCCCCGACCAGCCCCAGCATTTT | CASSSPDQPQHF
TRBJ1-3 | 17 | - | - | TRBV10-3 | TGTGCCATCAGTGAGTCGATCGGGCCTGACTCTGGAAACACCATATATTTT | CAISESIGPDSGNTIYF
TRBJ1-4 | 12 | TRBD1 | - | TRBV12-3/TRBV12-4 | TGTGCCAGCTGGACAGGGATAGAAAAACTGTTTTTT | CASWTGIEKLFF
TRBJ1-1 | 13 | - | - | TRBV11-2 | TGTGCCAGCAGCGCCAGGACCAACACTGAAGCTTTCTTT | CASSARTNTEAFF
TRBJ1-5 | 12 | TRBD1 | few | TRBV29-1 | TGCAGCGTCTGGACAGGCAGTCAGCCCCAGCATTTT | CSVWTGSQPQHF
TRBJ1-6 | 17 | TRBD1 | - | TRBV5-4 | TGTGCCAGCAGCTTTGGGACAGGGAGAGAAAGTAATTCACCCCTCCACTTT | CASSFGTGRESNSPLHF
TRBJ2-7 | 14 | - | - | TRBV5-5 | TGTGCCAGCAGCTTGGTAGGACCAGTTTACGAGCAGTACTTC | CASSLVGPVYEQYF
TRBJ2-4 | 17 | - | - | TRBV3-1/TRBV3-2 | TGTGCCAGCAGCCAGGGGTACGGGGGGCCAGCCAAAAACATTCAGTACTTC | CASSQGYGGPAKNIQYF
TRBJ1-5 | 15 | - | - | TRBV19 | TGTGCCAGTAGTATGAGCGGGCAGGGTGGTCAGCCCCAGCATTTT | CASSMSGQGGQPQHF
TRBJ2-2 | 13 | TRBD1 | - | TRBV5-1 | TGCGCCAGCAGGGGACAGGGTAGCGGGGAGCTGTTTTTT | CASRGQGSGELFF
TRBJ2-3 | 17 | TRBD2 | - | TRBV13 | TGTGCCAGCAGCTTAGGGGGGACTAGCGGGACCACAGATACGCAGTATTTT | CASSLGGTSGTTDTQYF
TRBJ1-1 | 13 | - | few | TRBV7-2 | TGTGCCAGCAGCTTAGTAGGGGTGTCTGAAGCTTTCTTT | CASSLVGVSEAFF
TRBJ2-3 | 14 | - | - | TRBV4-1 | TGCGCCAGCAGCCAAACGGGAGTGATAGATACGCAGTATTTT | CASSQTGVIDTQYF
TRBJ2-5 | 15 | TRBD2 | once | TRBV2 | TGTGCCAGCAGCGAGCTAGCGGGGGTGTTGGAGACCCAGTACTTC | CASSELAGVLETQYF
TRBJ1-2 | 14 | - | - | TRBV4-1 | TGCGCCAGCAGCTTGACAGGTACCAACTATGGCTACACCTTC | CASSLTGTNYGYTF
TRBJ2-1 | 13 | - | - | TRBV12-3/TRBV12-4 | TGTGCCAGCAGTGCCGACAGGATTAATGAGCAGTTCTTC | CASSADRINEQFF
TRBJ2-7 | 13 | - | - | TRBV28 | TGTGCCAGCAGTTTGCTAGGCCCCTACGAGCAGTACTTC | CASSLLGPYEQYF
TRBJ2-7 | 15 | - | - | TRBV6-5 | TGTGCCAGCAGTCCCGCGGCACCCAGAACCCACGAGCAGTACTTC | CASSPAAPRTHEQYF
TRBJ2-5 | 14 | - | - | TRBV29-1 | TGCAGCGTTGAGGTGGGGGGGGCTCTGGAGACCCAGTACTTC | CSVEVGGALETQYF
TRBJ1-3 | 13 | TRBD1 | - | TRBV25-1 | TGTGCCAGCAGTGAGCCGGGACAGGGGTTAATATATTTT | CASSEPGQGLIYF
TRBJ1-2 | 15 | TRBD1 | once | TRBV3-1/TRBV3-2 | TGTGCCAGCAGCCAAGCCGGGACAGGGGTGTATGGCTACACCTTC | CASSQAGTGVYGYTF
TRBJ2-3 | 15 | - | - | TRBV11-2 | TGTGCCAGCAGCTTAGAACCGGACCCCACAGATACGCAGTATTTT | CASSLEPDPTDTQYF
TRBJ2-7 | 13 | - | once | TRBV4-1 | TGCGCCAGCAGCCAAGAGGGGGGCTACGAGCAGTACTTC | CASSQEGGYEQYF
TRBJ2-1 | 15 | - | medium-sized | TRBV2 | TGTGCCAGCAGTGAATCCGGGGGCGGACTGAGTTTGCAGTTCTTC | CASSESGGGLSLQFF
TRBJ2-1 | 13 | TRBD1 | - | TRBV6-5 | TGTGCCAGCAACGGACAGGGGGCGAGTGAGCAGTTCTTC | CASNGQGASEQFF
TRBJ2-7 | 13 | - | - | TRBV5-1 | TGCGCCAGCAGCTTTGGGGGCGTCTACGAGCAGTACTTC | CASSFGGVYEQYF
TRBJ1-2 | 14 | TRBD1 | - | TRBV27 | TGTGCCAGCAGTTTATCGAGTCTGGGGACAGAATCCACCTTC | CASSLSSLGTESTF
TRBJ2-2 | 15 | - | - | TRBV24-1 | TGTGCCACCAGTGATTTAGGTGGGGTAACCGGGGAGCTGTTTTTT | CATSDLGGVTGELFF
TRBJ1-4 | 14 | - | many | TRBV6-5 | TGTGCCAGCAGTTCAGGGTGGGCTAATGAAAAACTGTTTTTT | CASSSGWANEKLFF
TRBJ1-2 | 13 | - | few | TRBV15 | TGTGCCACCAGCGTGCGGGGACTCGATGGCTACACCTTC | CATSVRGLDGYTF